The 22 T cell receptor beta chains below were found in one sample sequenced in a study of T cell repertoires in cytomegalovirus infection. TCRdb itself ran the reads through MiXCR, one entry per CDR3 protein. This table holds around 740,000 distinct CDR3 sequences, approximately 34% found once. Sequencing was performed on PBMCs. The receptor source for this set is a human donor in good health (CMV status not recorded). Some clones in this sample may be carry-over from other donors' samples.

This clonotype showed up just a few times. The chain recombines TRBV6-1 with TRBJ2-1; D is possibly TRBD2 (6 bases). CDR3 length: 15 amino acids. V lost 2 bases, J lost 7 bases, and 15 bases lay in between. Germline values: CDR1 MNHNS, CDR2 SASEGT. Here the CDR3 reads CASSELTSPRNEQFF. For the CDR3, the DNA is TGTGCCAGCAGTGAACTGACTAGTCCCCGTAATGAGCAGTTCTTC.

The chain couples TRBV19 to TRBJ1-1; weak D call: TRBD1 (6 bases). This CDR3 has 14 amino acids. Germline V gene data show CDR1 as LNHDA and CDR2 as SQIVND (reference sequence). Trimming stripped 3 bases from V and 6 bases from J, with 14 bases between. CDR3 nucleotides: TGTGCCAGTAGTATTCGGAGCAGGGGCGCTGAAGCTTTCTTT. It specifies CASSIRSRGAEAFF.

For the CDR3, the DNA is TGTGCCAGCAGTTCCTCGACGGTGAACACTGAAGCTTTCTTT. Translating it yields CASSSSTVNTEAFF. The chain carries TRBV6-6 and TRBJ1-1; D uncertain. V was trimmed by 4 bases and J by 0 bases, leaving 9 bases between them. The germline gives CDR1 MNHNY, CDR2 SVGAGI (reference sequence). The CDR3 has 14 residues.

This clonotype has a handful of counts. CDR3 sequence reads: CASSEALSSRGGSSKNIQYF. The DNA for the CDR3 is TGTGCCAGCAGTGAAGCGCTTTCCTCTCGCGGGGGGTCAAGCAAAAACATTCAGTACTTC. The chain has TRBV2 and TRBJ2-4, with 8 bases that match TRBD2. V dropped 0 bases and J dropped 3; count of bases not matched to a gene: 16. Germline V gives CDR1 SNHLY, CDR2 FYNNEI. CDR3 length: 20 amino acids.

V gene TRBV11-2 combines with J gene TRBJ2-7, with D perhaps TRBD1 (6 bases). V was cut by 6 bases and J by 3 bases, with 18 bases left in between. This CDR3 comprises 15 residues. CDR1 and CDR2 (germline): SGHAT, FQNNGV. CDR3 sequence: CASSRIRDTIYEQYF. CDR3 DNA sequence: TGTGCCAGCAGTCGGATCCGGGACACTATCTACGAGCAGTACTTC.

Comment on this clonotype: The conserved closing phenylalanine or tryptophan is absent in this CDR3, likely reflecting a read error. The V gene is TRBV7-2, the J gene TRBJ2-7; the D gene is possibly TRBD1 (6 bases). Germline values: CDR1 SGHTA, CDR2 FQGNSA. V lost 7 bases to trimming and J lost 4 bases, with 23 bases between them. This CDR3 spans 16 amino acids. CDR3 loop: CASIPPVTGFRYEQYL. The CDR3 DNA sequence: TGTGCCAGCATCCCACCGGTTACAGGGTTTCGGTACGAGCAGTACTTA.

CDR3 residues: CSARRTMNTEAFF. In nucleotides, the CDR3 is TGCAGTGCTAGAAGAACTATGAACACTGAAGCTTTCTTT. This chain connects TRBV20-1 to TRBJ1-1; no firm D call. The CDR3 consists of 13 residues. Germline CDR1 reads DFQATT; CDR2 reads SNEGSKA (reference sequence). Trimming pared 2 bases from V and 0 bases from J, leaving 7 bases between.

V and J are TRBV7-3 and TRBJ2-1, with D possibly matching TRBD1 (5 bases). The CDR3 has 12 amino acids. Trimming took off 5 bases at V and 10 bases at J, with 12 bases between the two ends. CDR1 and CDR2 from the germline V gene are SGHTA and FQGTGA. The CDR3 is CASSPTGAEQFF. The CDR3 DNA sequence: TGTGCCAGCAGCCCAACAGGCGCGGAGCAGTTCTTC. Looking up the rest from reference TRBV7-3 and TRBJ2-1 gives the full variable domain: GAGVSQTPSNKVTEKGKYVELRCDPISGHTALYWYRQSLGQGPEFLIYFQGTGAADDSGLPNDRFFAVRPEGSVSTLKIQRTERGDSAVYLCASSPTGAEQFFGPGTRLTVL.

The chain couples TRBV20-1 to TRBJ2-7; D not resolved. The germline gives CDR1 DFQATT, CDR2 SNEGSKA (reference sequence). V gave up 1 base and J gave up 3 bases, with 7 bases separating them. The CDR3 covers 12 residues. The CDR3 region has the DNA TGCAGTGCTAGAGGGGTCGGCTACGAGCAGTACTTC. Residues: CSARGVGYEQYF.

V gene TRBV28 combines with J gene TRBJ2-7; 7 bases fit TRBD2. Germline trimming cut 1 base from V and 3 bases from J; bases unmatched to any gene: 6. Germline V lookup: CDR1 MDHEN, CDR2 SYDVKM. The length of the CDR3 is 15 residues. The CDR3 reads CASSLFRGGNYEQYF. The DNA for the CDR3 is TGTGCCAGCAGTTTATTCCGGGGAGGGAACTACGAGCAGTACTTC.

This clonotype was recorded a few times. The chain carries TRBV4-2 and TRBJ1-5; D gene ambiguous. CDR1 is LGHNA, CDR2 YNFKEQ, per germline. V was clipped by 2 bases and J by 5 bases, with 13 bases between them. The CDR3 has 15 residues. CDR3 protein: CASSQRAYQDQPQHF. DNA of the CDR3: TGTGCCAGCAGCCAAAGAGCGTACCAGGATCAGCCCCAGCATTTT.

The chain employs TRBV24-1 and TRBJ2-7; the D is unclear. V was clipped by 0 bases and J by 0 bases, with 2 bases between them. The CDR3 loop spans 13 amino acids. Germline V gene sequence: CDR1 KGHDR, CDR2 SFDVKD. In nucleotides, the CDR3 is TGTGCCACCAGTGATTTGTTCTCCTACGAGCAGTACTTC. Protein: CATSDLFSYEQYF.

This clonotype was recorded a few times. The chain uses TRBV10-3 and TRBJ1-1; a possible D gene is TRBD1 (5 bases). Between the trimmed V and J ends, which lost 6 bases and 3 bases, there was a span of 11 bases. From germline, CDR1 is ENHRY and CDR2 SYGVKD. The CDR3 loop spans 13 amino acids. The CDR3 here is CAIRPGLDTEAFF. CDR3 nucleotide sequence: TGTGCCATCAGGCCAGGGCTGGACACTGAAGCTTTCTTT.

This clonotype was seen a handful of times. The rearrangement uses TRBV7-6 and TRBJ2-7, with 9 bases fitting TRBD2. Looked up from germline, CDR1 is SGHVS and CDR2 is FNYEAQ. V dropped 4 bases and J dropped 5; count of bases not matched to a gene: 9. The CDR3 is made up of 15 amino acids. CDR3 residues: CASSSPGLAYDEQYF. The CDR3 DNA is TGTGCCAGCAGCTCTCCGGGACTAGCCTATGACGAGCAGTACTTC.

This clonotype was detected a few times. The chain joins TRBV7-9 to TRBJ2-1, with a possible D match to TRBD1 (5 bases). The CDR3 spans 15 residues. Per the germline V gene, CDR1 is SEHNR and CDR2 is FQNEAQ (reference sequence). V lost 7 bases, J lost 2 bases, and 15 bases lay in between. The CDR3 sequence: CASTSQGSPYNEQFF. The CDR3 bases are TGTGCCAGCACCTCCCAGGGTTCGCCCTACAATGAGCAGTTCTTC.

The table lists this clonotype with a few counts. The genes are TRBV12-3 or TRBV12-4 and TRBJ1-5; TRBD1 might be the D (5 bases). The CDR3 contains 15 residues. V lost 5 bases, J lost 0 bases, and 11 bases lay in between. CDR3 in amino acids: CASSRWGSSNQPQHF. CDR3 nucleotide sequence: TGTGCCAGCAGTCGTTGGGGCAGTAGCAATCAGCCCCAGCATTTT.

This clonotype was counted many times. V gene TRBV7-2 combines with J gene TRBJ1-3; D unresolved. Per germline, CDR1 SGHTA and CDR2 FQGNSA. Trimming cost V 1 base and J 2 bases, with 3 bases left between them. The CDR3 extends over 13 amino acids. CDR3 sequence (DNA): TGTGCCAGCAGCTTAGGTGCTGGAAACACCATATATTTT. This gives the protein CASSLGAGNTIYF.

This sequence joins TRBV6-6 and TRBJ2-1, with 14 bases aligning to TRBD2. Trimming removed 6 bases from V and 0 bases from J; junction bases left unmatched: 7. Germline assignment: CDR1 MNHNY and CDR2 SVGAGI (reference sequence). There are 18 residues in the CDR3. The CDR3 bases are TGTGCCAGCAGCTCGGGACTAGCGGGGGCCAGCTCCTACAATGAGCAGTTCTTC. It is translated as CASSSGLAGASSYNEQFF.

V is TRBV9 and J is TRBJ1-5; possible D gene TRBD1, 6 bases. V was trimmed by 3 bases and J by 3 bases, leaving 13 bases between them. The germline V gene has CDR1 SGDLS and CDR2 YYNGEE. This CDR3 comprises 15 residues. The CDR3 nucleotides read TGTGCCAGCAGCGAGAGGGGGGGGAACAATCAGCCCCAGCATTTT. It specifies CASSERGGNNQPQHF.

This rearrangement joins TRBV4-1 to TRBJ2-1; 7 bases map to TRBD1. Germline CDR1 reads MGHRA; CDR2 reads YSYEKL. J gave up 6 bases and V 3 bases, and 11 bases lay outside the gene matches. The CDR3 length is 16 residues. The CDR3 bases are TGCGCCAGCAGCCAGATCCCGGGACAGAACTCCAATGAGCAGTTCTTC. The encoded protein is CASSQIPGQNSNEQFF.

The chain combines TRBV6-5 with TRBJ1-2; 8 bases are shared with TRBD1. The junction had 5 bases not matched to a gene; V was cut back by 7 bases and J by 4 bases. Germline CDR1 is MNHEY and CDR2 is SVGAGI. The CDR3 has 13 amino acids. As DNA, the CDR3 is TGTGCCAGCACCCAGGGGGCTGGCTATGGCTACACCTTC. This encodes CASTQGAGYGYTF.

Points on this clonotype: One end of the junction fails to match germline, which may point to a read error. The chain links TRBV7-8 to TRBJ2-5, with D maybe TRBD1 (6 bases). The CDR3 consists of 15 residues. The germline V gene encodes CDR1 SGHVS and CDR2 FQNEAQ. Here the CDR3 reads CVSSPHGTYTETQYF. Written as DNA, the CDR3 is TGTGTCAGCAGCCCCCACGGGACATACACAGAGACCCAGTACTTC.